This TCR beta chain was observed in a study of OX40 agonist ivuxolimab in advanced cancers. Study-wide background: Dose-escalation patients suffered from hepatocellular carcinoma, melanoma, renal cell or head and neck cancer. Averaging about 60 years in age, with a range of about 23 to 90, the cohort was approximately 87% male.

Produced via immunoSEQ multiplex PCR; TCRdb's table is partial and in-frame only. The data hold tens of thousands of clones, with more than 70% observed a single time. V gave up 3 bases and J gave up 7 bases, with 17 bases separating them. The germline V gene encodes CDR1 SGHRS and CDR2 YFSETQ. The CDR3 extends over 14 amino acids. Here the sequenced sample was CD4+ or CD8+ T cells sorted from blood, taken in a trial of the OX40 agonist ivuxolimab. The chain recombines TRBV5-1 with TRBJ2-7; possibly TRBD1 for D (6 bases). The TCR originated in an adult with an advanced solid tumor such as melanoma, head and neck, liver or kidney cancer. The CDR3 DNA reads TGCGCCAGCAGCTGGGGCAGGCAAAGGGGGGAGCAGTACTTC. Translating gives CASSWGRQRGEQYF.